The 10 T cell receptor beta chains listed next were all sequenced from one sample in a study of T cell repertoires in cytomegalovirus infection. TCRdb reprocessed the reads with MiXCR, giving one entry per CDR3 protein. The table has roughly 730,000 distinct CDR3 sequences, around 30% seen once. These receptors have no known antigen. This material consisted of cultured PBMCs, taken from culture after CMV antigen stimulation. These receptors originate from a human donor in good health (CMV status not recorded). Some clones in this sample may be carry-over from other donors' samples.

This clonotype came up a few times. This chain links TRBV19 with TRBJ2-2; D is unclear. V lost 0 bases and J lost 3, with 5 bases in between. Per the germline V gene, CDR1 is LNHDA and CDR2 is SQIVND (reference sequence). CDR3 length: 14 amino acids. CDR3 sequence (DNA): TGTGCCAGTAGTATAGATGGGGACACCGGGGAGCTGTTTTTT. Its protein product is CASSIDGDTGELFF.

The V gene is TRBV15, the J gene TRBJ1-5; 10 nucleotides align to TRBD1. V dropped 3 bases and J dropped 3; count of bases not matched to a gene: 8. Germline values: CDR1 LNHNV, CDR2 YYDKDF (reference sequence). The CDR3 consists of 17 residues. CDR3 DNA sequence: TGTGCCACCAGCAGCCCGTGGGACAGGGGCCTCAATCAGCCCCAGCATTTT. Translating gives CATSSPWDRGLNQPQHF.

The sample holds a few counts of this clonotype. The chain carries TRBV19 and TRBJ1-1; D ambiguous. Trimming took 5 bases from V and 5 from J, leaving 18 bases between them. In germline, CDR1 is LNHDA, CDR2 SQIVND (reference sequence). There are 15 residues in the CDR3. CDR3 sequence reads: CASSPFSGVGTEAFF. Here the CDR3 DNA reads TGTGCCAGTAGTCCCTTTAGCGGAGTTGGGACTGAAGCTTTCTTT.

The rearrangement uses TRBV6-1 and TRBJ1-5; D is ambiguous. Germline V gene lookup returns CDR1 MNHNS and CDR2 SASEGT. V was cut by 2 bases and J by 11 bases, with 25 bases left in between. The CDR3 contains 17 residues. CDR3 nucleotides: TGTGCCAGCAGTGAACCAAGGCATACAGCGCCGTCGTGGACCCAGCATTTT. It encodes CASSEPRHTAPSWTQHF.

The V call is TRBV28, the J call TRBJ2-5; the D gene is possibly TRBD2 (6 bases). The CDR3 is 16 residues long. V was trimmed by 7 bases and J by 0 bases, leaving 18 bases between them. Germline CDR1 MDHEN, CDR2 SYDVKM. CDR3 sequence (DNA): TGTGCCAGCAAAGGGACTCCAGGACTACACCAAGAGACCCAGTACTTC. It codes for CASKGTPGLHQETQYF.

This clonotype was counted between two and nine times. This sequence joins TRBV7-9 and TRBJ2-3, with D hard to call. This CDR3 region has 15 residues. CDR1 is SEHNR and CDR2 is FQNEAQ in the germline V gene (reference sequence). V was shortened by 5 bases and J by 6 bases, with 18 bases between the two germline ends. The CDR3 region has the DNA TGTGCCAGCAGCATTCCGACCGCGGCAGGTGATACGCAGTATTTT. Amino acids: CASSIPTAAGDTQYF.

This rearrangement joins TRBV11-1 to TRBJ2-3, with 10 bases identical to TRBD2. J lost 2 bases, V lost 6 bases, and 8 bases had no gene match. Germline V lookup: CDR1 SGHAT, CDR2 FQDESV (reference sequence). This CDR3 has 16 residues. The CDR3 region has the DNA TGTGCCAGCAGGGAACTAGCGGGGACCCTCACAGATACGCAGTATTTT. Residues: CASRELAGTLTDTQYF.

This clonotype has just one count. The chain combines TRBV20-1 with TRBJ1-5, with D hard to call. CDR3 length: 16 amino acids. V lost 5 bases and J lost 3, with 20 bases in between. Germline V gives CDR1 DFQATT, CDR2 SNEGSKA (reference sequence). The CDR3 sequence: CSAASAGKQPNQPQHF. CDR3 sequence (DNA): TGCAGTGCTGCCTCTGCGGGGAAACAGCCCAATCAGCCCCAGCATTTT.

This chain links TRBV29-1 with TRBJ2-7; tentatively, D is TRBD1 (5 bases). This CDR3 comprises 14 residues. Germline values: CDR1 SQVTM, CDR2 ANQGSEA. V shed 4 bases and J shed 7 bases, with 20 bases lying between them. In nucleotides, the CDR3 is TGCAGCGTTGGGCTAACCCAGGGTTTCGGGGAGCAGTACTTC. It translates to CSVGLTQGFGEQYF.

The rearrangement uses TRBV28 and TRBJ1-1, with a tentative D call TRBD1 (5 bases). From germline, CDR1 is MDHEN and CDR2 SYDVKM. V was pared by 2 bases and J by 5 bases, with 9 bases between. This CDR3 comprises 13 residues. CDR3 in DNA: TGTGCCAGCAGTTTAGGGACTCGGACTGAAGCTTTCTTT. Translated: CASSLGTRTEAFF.